The rows below give T cell receptor beta chains drawn from one sample of a study of blood T cells in healthy people across ages. TCRdb itself ran the 5' RACE reads through MiXCR, one entry per CDR3 protein. Of about 640,000 distinct CDR3 sequences listed, about 30% are singletons. Sequencing was done on a sample of blood. Receptors originate from a woman older than 75 in good health. Both conserved end residues are part of each CDR3. A D gene is named only where the DNA matches it firmly. Not every row has a clone size; where given, it reads once, few, many or a size class.

v_gene: TRBV5-1; d_gene: TRBD1; j_gene: TRBJ2-7; abundance: -; CDR3aa: CASSYGGTGGTYEQYF; CDR3nt: TGCGCCAGCAGTTACGGTGGGACAGGGGGCACCTACGAGCAGTACTTC
v_gene: TRBV7-6; d_gene: -; j_gene: TRBJ2-5; abundance: few; CDR3aa: CANSLRGGETQYF; CDR3nt: TGTGCCAACAGCTTAAGGGGAGGAGAGACCCAGTACTTC
v_gene: TRBV27; d_gene: -; j_gene: TRBJ1-2; abundance: many; CDR3aa: CASSLGRLYGYTF; CDR3nt: TGTGCCAGCAGTTTAGGCAGGTTGTATGGCTACACCTTC
v_gene: TRBV11-2; d_gene: TRBD1; j_gene: TRBJ1-4; abundance: once; CDR3aa: CAGSLEGATRKLFF; CDR3nt: TGTGCCGGCAGCTTAGAGGGGGCGACGCGGAAACTGTTTTTT
v_gene: TRBV5-1; d_gene: TRBD2; j_gene: TRBJ2-3; abundance: many; CDR3aa: CASSLAPAGGLDTQYF; CDR3nt: TGCGCCAGCAGCTTGGCCCCTGCGGGGGGTTTAGATACGCAGTATTTT
v_gene: TRBV6-2/TRBV6-3; d_gene: -; j_gene: TRBJ1-1; abundance: many; CDR3aa: CASKFRRLTGTEAFF; CDR3nt: TGTGCCAGCAAGTTCAGGAGGCTTACGGGCACTGAAGCTTTCTTT
v_gene: TRBV7-6; d_gene: TRBD2; j_gene: TRBJ2-3; abundance: many; CDR3aa: CASSFRTSGLSTDTQYF; CDR3nt: TGTGCCAGCAGCTTTCGGACTAGCGGGCTTAGCACAGATACGCAGTATTTT
v_gene: TRBV18; d_gene: TRBD1; j_gene: TRBJ1-2; abundance: many; CDR3aa: CASSPGGQAANGYTF; CDR3nt: TGTGCCAGCTCACCAGGGGGACAGGCAGCGAATGGCTACACCTTC
v_gene: TRBV10-3; d_gene: TRBD1; j_gene: TRBJ1-2; abundance: -; CDR3aa: CAISSGQGIYGYTF; CDR3nt: TGTGCCATCTCCTCGGGACAGGGCATCTATGGCTACACCTTC
v_gene: TRBV6-2/TRBV6-3; d_gene: -; j_gene: TRBJ1-2; abundance: -; CDR3aa: CASSLLSTDLYGYTF; CDR3nt: TGTGCCAGCAGCCTACTTTCCACAGACCTCTATGGCTACACCTTC
v_gene: TRBV20-1; d_gene: -; j_gene: TRBJ2-4; abundance: many; CDR3aa: CSARLPLAAKNIQYF; CDR3nt: TGCAGTGCTAGACTCCCCCTAGCGGCCAAAAACATTCAGTACTTC
v_gene: TRBV9; d_gene: -; j_gene: TRBJ2-1; abundance: many; CDR3aa: CASSIDPYNEQFF; CDR3nt: TGTGCCAGCAGCATAGACCCCTACAATGAGCAGTTCTTC
v_gene: TRBV7-9; d_gene: -; j_gene: TRBJ1-5; abundance: many; CDR3aa: CASSRDGESNQPQHF; CDR3nt: TGTGCCAGCAGTCGGGACGGAGAAAGCAATCAGCCCCAGCATTTT
v_gene: TRBV20-1; d_gene: TRBD1; j_gene: TRBJ1-5; abundance: many; CDR3aa: CSTSTGGGNQPQHF; CDR3nt: TGCAGTACCTCGACAGGGGGAGGCAATCAGCCCCAGCATTTT
v_gene: TRBV3-1; d_gene: -; j_gene: TRBJ2-7; abundance: many; CDR3aa: CASSSSQGRRRYEQYF; CDR3nt: TGTGCCAGCAGCTCCTCCCAGGGGCGACGTCGTTACGAGCAGTACTTC
v_gene: TRBV20-1; d_gene: -; j_gene: TRBJ1-4; abundance: -; CDR3aa: CSARVRTAPKLFF; CDR3nt: TGCAGTGCTAGAGTCAGGACAGCCCCGAAACTGTTTTTT
v_gene: TRBV7-2; d_gene: -; j_gene: TRBJ2-4; abundance: -; CDR3aa: CATSLGGSAKNIQYF; CDR3nt: TGTGCCACCAGCTTAGGCGGGTCAGCCAAAAACATTCAGTACTTC
v_gene: TRBV7-2; d_gene: -; j_gene: TRBJ1-5; abundance: -; CDR3aa: CASSFPPLGNQPQHF; CDR3nt: TGTGCCAGCAGCTTCCCCCCCCTTGGGAATCAGCCCCAGCATTTT
v_gene: TRBV6-5; d_gene: TRBD1; j_gene: TRBJ2-7; abundance: many; CDR3aa: CASSYSGQGIYEQYF; CDR3nt: TGTGCCAGCAGTTACTCTGGACAGGGTATCTACGAGCAGTACTTC
v_gene: TRBV29-1; d_gene: TRBD1; j_gene: TRBJ1-1; abundance: few; CDR3aa: CSEGTGAGEAFF; CDR3nt: TGCAGCGAAGGGACAGGGGCGGGTGAAGCTTTCTTT
v_gene: TRBV7-2; d_gene: -; j_gene: TRBJ1-2; abundance: many; CDR3aa: CASSLEHAGRGYGYTF; CDR3nt: TGTGCCAGCAGCTTAGAGCATGCGGGTCGAGGCTATGGCTACACCTTC
v_gene: TRBV5-5; d_gene: -; j_gene: TRBJ1-2; abundance: many; CDR3aa: CASRPRSVGSGTF; CDR3nt: -
v_gene: TRBV29-1; d_gene: TRBD1; j_gene: TRBJ2-3; abundance: many; CDR3aa: CSVRDRGEKSTDTQYF; CDR3nt: TGCAGCGTCCGGGACAGGGGCGAAAAAAGCACAGATACGCAGTATTTT
v_gene: TRBV5-1; d_gene: TRBD1; j_gene: TRBJ1-1; abundance: -; CDR3aa: CASGMTGYREAFF; CDR3nt: TGCGCCAGCGGTATGACAGGGTACAGGGAAGCTTTCTTT
v_gene: TRBV7-2; d_gene: TRBD2; j_gene: TRBJ2-7; abundance: -; CDR3aa: CASRLTSGFSYEQYF; CDR3nt: TGTGCCAGCAGGTTGACTAGCGGGTTTTCCTACGAGCAGTACTTC
v_gene: TRBV7-2; d_gene: TRBD1; j_gene: TRBJ1-1; abundance: few; CDR3aa: CASSLGDREYVNLNTEAFF; CDR3nt: TGTGCCAGCAGCTTAGGGGACAGGGAGTATGTCAACCTAAACACTGAAGCTTTCTTT